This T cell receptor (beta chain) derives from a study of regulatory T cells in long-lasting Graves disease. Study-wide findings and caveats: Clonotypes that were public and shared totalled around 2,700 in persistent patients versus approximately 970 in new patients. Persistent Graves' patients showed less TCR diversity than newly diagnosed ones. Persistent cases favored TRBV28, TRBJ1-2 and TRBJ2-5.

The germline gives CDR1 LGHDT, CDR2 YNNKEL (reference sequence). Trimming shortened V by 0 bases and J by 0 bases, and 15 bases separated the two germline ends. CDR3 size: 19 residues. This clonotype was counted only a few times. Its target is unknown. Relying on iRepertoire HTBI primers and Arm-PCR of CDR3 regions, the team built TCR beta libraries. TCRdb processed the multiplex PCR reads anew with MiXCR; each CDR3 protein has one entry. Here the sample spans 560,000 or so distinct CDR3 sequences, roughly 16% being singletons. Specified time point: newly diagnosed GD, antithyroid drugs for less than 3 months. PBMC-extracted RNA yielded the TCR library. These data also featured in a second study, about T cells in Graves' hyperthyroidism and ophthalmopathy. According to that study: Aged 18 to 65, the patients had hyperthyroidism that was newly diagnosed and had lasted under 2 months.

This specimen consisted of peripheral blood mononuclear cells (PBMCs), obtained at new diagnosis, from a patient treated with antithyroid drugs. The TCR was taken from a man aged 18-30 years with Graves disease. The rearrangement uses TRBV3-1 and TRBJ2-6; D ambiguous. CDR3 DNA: TGTGCCAGCAGCCAAGAGGGGTACAGCCCGATCTCTGGGGCCAACGTCCTGACTTTC. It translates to CASSQEGYSPISGANVLTF.